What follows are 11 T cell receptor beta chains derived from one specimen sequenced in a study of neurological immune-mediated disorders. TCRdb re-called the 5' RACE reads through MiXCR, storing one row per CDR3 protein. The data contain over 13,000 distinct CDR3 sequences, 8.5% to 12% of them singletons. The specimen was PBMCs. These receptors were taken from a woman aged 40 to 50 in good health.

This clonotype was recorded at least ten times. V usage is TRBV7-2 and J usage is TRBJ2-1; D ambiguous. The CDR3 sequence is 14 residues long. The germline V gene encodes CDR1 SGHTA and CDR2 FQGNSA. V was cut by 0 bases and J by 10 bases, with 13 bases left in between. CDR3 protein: CASSLARGGWEQFF. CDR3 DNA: TGTGCCAGCAGCTTAGCCCGAGGTGGGTGGGAGCAGTTCTTC.

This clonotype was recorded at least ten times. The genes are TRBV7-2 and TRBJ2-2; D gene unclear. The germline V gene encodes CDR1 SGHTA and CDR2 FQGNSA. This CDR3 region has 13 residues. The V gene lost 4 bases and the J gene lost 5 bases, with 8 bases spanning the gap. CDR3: CASSSAETGELFF. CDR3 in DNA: TGTGCCAGCAGCTCCGCCGAAACCGGGGAGCTGTTTTTT. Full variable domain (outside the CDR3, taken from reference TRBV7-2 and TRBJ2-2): GAGVSQSPSNKVTEKGKDVELRCDPISGHTALYWYRQSLGQGLEFLIYFQGNSAPDKSGLPSDRFSAERTGGSVSTLTIQRTQQEDSAVYLCASSSAETGELFFGEGSRLTVL.

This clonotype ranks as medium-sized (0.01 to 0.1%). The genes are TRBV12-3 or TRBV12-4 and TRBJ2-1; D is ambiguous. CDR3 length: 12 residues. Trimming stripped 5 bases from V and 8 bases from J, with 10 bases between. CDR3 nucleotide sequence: TGTGCCAGCAGTGATCGAATGGATGAGCAGTTCTTC. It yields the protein CASSDRMDEQFF.

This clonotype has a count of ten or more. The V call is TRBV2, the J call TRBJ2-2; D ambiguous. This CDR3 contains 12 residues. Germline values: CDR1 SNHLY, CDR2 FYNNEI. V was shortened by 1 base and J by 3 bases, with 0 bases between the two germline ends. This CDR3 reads CASSEDTGELFF. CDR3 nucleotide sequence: TGTGCCAGCAGTGAAGACACCGGGGAGCTGTTTTTT.

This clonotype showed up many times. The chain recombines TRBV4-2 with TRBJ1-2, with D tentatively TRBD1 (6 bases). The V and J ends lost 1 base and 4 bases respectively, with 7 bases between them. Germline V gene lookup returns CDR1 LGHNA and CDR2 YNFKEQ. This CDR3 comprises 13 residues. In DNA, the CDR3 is TGTGCCAGCAGCCAAGGGACAGCCTATGGCTACACCTTC. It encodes CASSQGTAYGYTF.

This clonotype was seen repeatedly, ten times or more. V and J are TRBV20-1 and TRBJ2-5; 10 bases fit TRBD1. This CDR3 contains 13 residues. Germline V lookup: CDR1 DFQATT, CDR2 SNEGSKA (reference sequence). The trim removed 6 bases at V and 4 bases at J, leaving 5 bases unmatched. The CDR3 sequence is CSAGTGALETQYF. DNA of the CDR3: TGCAGTGCAGGGACAGGGGCCCTAGAGACCCAGTACTTC.

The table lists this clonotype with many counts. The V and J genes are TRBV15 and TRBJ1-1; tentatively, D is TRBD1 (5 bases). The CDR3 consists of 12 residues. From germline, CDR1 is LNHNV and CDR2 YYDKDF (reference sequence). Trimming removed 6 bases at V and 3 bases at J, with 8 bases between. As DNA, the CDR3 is TGTGCCACCAGTAGGGGTTACACTGAAGCTTTCTTT. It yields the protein CATSRGYTEAFF.

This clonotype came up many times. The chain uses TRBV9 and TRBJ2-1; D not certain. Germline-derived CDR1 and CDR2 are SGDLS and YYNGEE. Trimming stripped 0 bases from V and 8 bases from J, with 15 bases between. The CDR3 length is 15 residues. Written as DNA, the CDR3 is TGTGCCAGCAGCGTAGACCCGAAGTGGACCGATGAGCAGTTCTTC. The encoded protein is CASSVDPKWTDEQFF.

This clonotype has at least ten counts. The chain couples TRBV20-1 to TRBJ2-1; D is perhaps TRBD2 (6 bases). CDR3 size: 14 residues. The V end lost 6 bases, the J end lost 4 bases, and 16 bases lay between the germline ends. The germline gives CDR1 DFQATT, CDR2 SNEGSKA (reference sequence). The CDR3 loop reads CSAPGSSGYNEQFF. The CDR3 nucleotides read TGCAGTGCCCCAGGGAGTAGCGGATACAATGAGCAGTTCTTC.

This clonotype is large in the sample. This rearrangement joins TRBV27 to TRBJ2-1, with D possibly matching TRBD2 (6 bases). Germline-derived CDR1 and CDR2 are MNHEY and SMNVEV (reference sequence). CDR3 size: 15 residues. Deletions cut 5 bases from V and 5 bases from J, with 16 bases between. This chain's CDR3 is CASSRVAGSHNEQFF. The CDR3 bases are TGTGCCAGCAGTCGGGTGGCGGGGTCCCACAATGAGCAGTTCTTC.

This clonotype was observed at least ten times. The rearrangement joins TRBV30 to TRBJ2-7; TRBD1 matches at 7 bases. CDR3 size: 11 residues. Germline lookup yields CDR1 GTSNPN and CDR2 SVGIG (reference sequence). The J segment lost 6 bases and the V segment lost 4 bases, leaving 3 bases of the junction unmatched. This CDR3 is CAWTTGVEQYF. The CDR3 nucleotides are TGTGCCTGGACCACAGGGGTCGAGCAGTACTTC.